The T cell receptor (beta chain) under discussion was sequenced for a study of cytomegalovirus exposure and HLA in healthy donors (dated by TCRdb to 2016 to 2017). With respect to the entire study: According to a later analysis, one platform produced both the roughly 120 validation repertoires and the 670 or so repertoires of the first cohort. The study aimed to test whether signatures of past pathogen exposure could be identified by cataloging public T cell receptors. Besides the first cohort of around 670 subjects, a separate validation cohort made up of over 100 different subjects was used. To predict cytomegalovirus infection status, the study brought together high-throughput TCR immunosequencing, statistical association of individual TCRs with disease status, and machine learning.

About this clone: Its antigen is not yet known. Base-call qualities are not available, and no considerably larger clone is one nucleotide away.

The donors were included in the validation cohort of 120 subjects, a group kept apart from the roughly 690-subject first cohort. The research as a whole found: A total of around 150 TCR beta chains were listed by the study as associated with cytomegalovirus. Of the cluster scores, roughly 93% were above 0 in a later analysis, which found that TCRs clustered in the first cohort also tended to co-occur in the 120 validation repertoires. Across donors, most TCR sequences were observed very rarely, whereas some public TCRs were present in many individuals. A later analysis lacked HLA typing for the validation cohort, so it scored co-occurrence in that cohort across all 130 or so repertoires. In both the original and validation cohorts, the classifier was reported to diagnose cytomegalovirus status with high specificity and sensitivity. In vitro tests confirmed that a few of the cytomegalovirus-associated TCR beta chains recognize cytomegalovirus antigens. The authors suggested that the approach could potentially be generalized to other disease states and immunological phenotypes.

Receptors were amplified or captured by the immunoSEQ multiplex PCR assay. Per the authors' processing: To diagnose cytomegalovirus status from the catalog of TCR beta chain sequences, a statistical classification framework was built. TCRdb took over this immuneACCESS table, retaining in-frame rearrangements with V and J assigned. Such tables are incomplete; in checked studies, under half of the missing clones stem from an unresolved V gene, and the remainder is unexplained. V, J and clone size are taken as reported in that table, and D and trimming were inferred from the DNA itself. Across this sample there are approximately 150,000 clones, with about 89% seen only once. The ten biggest clones cover roughly 2.5% of the sample. The junction carries 12 bases between V and J, which are trimmed by 9 bases and 1 base respectively. CDR1 and CDR2 are read off the germline V gene as MNHNS and SASEGT. Measured from the cysteine to the phenylalanine, the CDR3 is 13 residues long. Left in the record is the CDR3 DNA by itself, 39 bases read in frame from the first base.

The receptor's source is a man between 18 and 35 years old in good health and CMV-seropositive. Rearrangement joined TRBV6-1 to TRBJ1-1; a weak D assignment points to TRBD1 (6 bases agree). Specimen: PBMCs. The CDR3 protein is CASINRENTEAFF. The DNA reads TGTGCCAGTATAAACAGGGAGAACACTGAAGCTTTCTTT.